Below, 23 T cell receptor beta chains from the same sample are listed, as sequenced in a study of circulating CD8 cells and anti-PD-1 response in melanoma. TCR libraries were prepared from about 15 ng of total RNA with the QIAseq Immune Repertoire TCR panel. TCRdb processed the reads anew with MiXCR; each CDR3 protein has one entry. The sample has around 360 distinct CDR3 sequences, 6.2% seen once; the top ten hold roughly half. From live CD3+CD8+TCRalphabeta+ cells, four PD-1 and/or TIGIT subsets were sorted. Specimen: CD8+ T cells from PBMCs, collected at baseline or after one month of anti-PD-1 therapy (not recorded which). The source of these receptors is a human donor with melanoma.

The chain employs TRBV7-8 and TRBJ2-3; D ambiguous. CDR3 length equals 15 residues. V lost 1 base and J lost 0, with 8 bases in between. Germline V gives CDR1 SGHVS, CDR2 FQNEAQ. This CDR3 is CASSLGSTSTDTQYF. CDR3 DNA sequence: TGTGCCAGCAGCTTAGGCAGCACTAGCACAGATACGCAGTATTTT.

Regarding this clonotype: This may be a read error, as it is one base from a much larger clone. This rearrangement joins TRBV28 to TRBJ2-2; 7 bases line up with TRBD2. This CDR3 has 14 amino acids. Germline V lookup: CDR1 MDHEN, CDR2 SYDVKM. Trimming removed 1 base from V and 4 bases from J; junction bases left unmatched: 0. The CDR3 region is CASSLSGGTGELFF. Here the CDR3 DNA reads TGTGCCAGCAGTTTATCGGGGGGCACCGGGGAGCTGTTTTTT.

The CDR3 DNA sequence: TGTGCCAGCAGCTTAGCTCTAGCGGGAGCCGCCTACAATGAGCAGTTCTTC. This translates into CASSLALAGAAYNEQFF. The V gene is TRBV7-9, the J gene TRBJ2-1; TRBD2 agrees at 10 bases. This CDR3 region has 17 residues. CDR1 is SEHNR and CDR2 is FQNEAQ in the germline V gene (reference sequence). The ends lost 0 bases at V and 2 bases at J; junction bases unmatched: 4.

This clonotype is labeled medium-sized. The rearrangement links TRBV19 to TRBJ2-2, with D maybe TRBD1 (6 bases). The germline V gene encodes CDR1 LNHDA and CDR2 SQIVND (reference sequence). The CDR3 runs 14 residues. Trimming removed 7 bases at V and 0 bases at J, with 9 bases between. Here the CDR3 DNA reads TGTGCCAGTAATTGGGGGCCGAACACCGGGGAGCTGTTTTTT. It codes for CASNWGPNTGELFF.

By proportion, this clonotype is large. As DNA, the CDR3 is TGTGCCAGCAGCCCCACAGGGGGCTTACGATACGAGCAGTACTTC. Residues: CASSPTGGLRYEQYF. The chain carries TRBV27 and TRBJ2-7; 9 bases align to TRBD1. This CDR3 is built from 15 residues. V shed 6 bases, J shed 4 bases, and the junction held 10 bases outside the gene matches. Looked up from germline, CDR1 is MNHEY and CDR2 is SMNVEV (reference sequence).

This clonotype is judged large. The CDR3 region has the DNA TGTGCCACCAGTGACTCGAAGACGGACTCCTACGAGCAGTACTTC. It is translated as CATSDSKTDSYEQYF. This chain connects TRBV24-1 to TRBJ2-7; no firm D call. Germline CDR1 and CDR2: KGHDR and SFDVKD. V dropped 4 bases and J dropped 0 bases, with 12 bases sitting between them. The CDR3 extends over 15 amino acids.

The chain employs TRBV28 and TRBJ2-3; 11 bases line up with TRBD2. Germline-derived CDR1 and CDR2 are MDHEN and SYDVKM. The ends lost 5 bases at V and 4 bases at J; junction bases unmatched: 2. This CDR3 is 14 amino acids long. Here the CDR3 reads CASSVLAGADTQYF. Here the CDR3 DNA reads TGTGCCAGCAGTGTACTAGCGGGAGCAGATACGCAGTATTTT.

This clonotype is categorized as large. The chain links TRBV28 to TRBJ2-2; D is uncertain. CDR3 length: 15 amino acids. V was trimmed by 5 bases and J by 4 bases, leaving 14 bases between them. CDR1 and CDR2 from the germline V gene are MDHEN and SYDVKM. CDR3 nucleotides: TGTGCCAGCAGTCCCCTGCAGTTCAGCACCGGGGAGCTGTTTTTT. Translation gives CASSPLQFSTGELFF.

With respect to this clonotype: One base away lies a much larger clone, so this may be a sequencing read error. The chain carries TRBV28 and TRBJ2-1; D unresolved. The germline gives CDR1 MDHEN, CDR2 SYDVKM. This CDR3 spans 12 amino acids. CDR3 amino acids: CASSFSSYEQLF. The CDR3 DNA sequence: TGTGCCAGCAGTTTTAGCAGTTATGAGCAGCTCTTC.

This clonotype is large within its sample. The chain employs TRBV2 and TRBJ2-5; 10 nucleotides line up with TRBD1. Germline CDR1 reads SNHLY; CDR2 reads FYNNEI. This CDR3 is 15 amino acids long. V shed 6 bases, J shed 5 bases, and the junction held 9 bases outside the gene matches. CDR3 region: CASRDRGRAIETQYF. In DNA form, the CDR3 reads TGTGCCAGCAGAGACAGGGGGCGCGCTATTGAGACCCAGTACTTC.

In its sample, this clonotype is large (0.1 to 1%). This sequence joins TRBV27 and TRBJ2-7; D is undetermined. V was pared by 3 bases and J by 5 bases, with 11 bases between. CDR3 length equals 13 residues. Germline lookup yields CDR1 MNHEY and CDR2 SMNVEV (reference sequence). For the CDR3, the DNA is TGTGCCAGCAGTTTGATCGACGCGGACGAGCAGTACTTC. Protein sequence: CASSLIDADEQYF.

V usage is TRBV14 and J usage is TRBJ2-3; D is possibly TRBD2 (6 bases). Germline V gene data show CDR1 as SGHDN and CDR2 as FVKESK. The CDR3 runs to 15 residues. The ends were cut back, 1 base at V and 3 bases at J, with 11 bases in the middle. The CDR3 protein is CASSQASGATDTQYF. CDR3 DNA: TGTGCCAGCAGCCAAGCTTCGGGAGCAACAGATACGCAGTATTTT.

This clonotype was counted a few times. The chain has TRBV19 and TRBJ2-1, with 8 bases fitting TRBD2. The CDR3 contains 16 residues. V dropped 0 bases and J dropped 7; count of bases not matched to a gene: 8. Germline V gene sequence: CDR1 LNHDA, CDR2 SQIVND (reference sequence). CDR3 coding DNA: TGTGCCAGTAGTATAGAGAGGACTAGCATTAGGAATGAGCAGTTCTTC. Protein product: CASSIERTSIRNEQFF. The variable domain in full, with the rest retrieved from reference TRBV19 and TRBJ2-1, is DGGITQSPKYLFRKEGQNVTLSCEQNLNHDAMYWYRQDPGQGLRLIYYSQIVNDFQKGDIAEGYSVSREKKESFPLTVTSAQKNPTAFYLCASSIERTSIRNEQFFGPGTRLTVL.

This clonotype is classed as medium-sized (0.01 to 0.1%). The J gene is TRBJ1-1, the V gene TRBV7-9; TRBD1 might be the D (5 bases). Trimming stripped 5 bases from V and 1 base from J, with 11 bases between. Germline V gives CDR1 SEHNR, CDR2 FQNEAQ (reference sequence). The CDR3 covers 14 residues. In DNA, the CDR3 is TGTGCCAGCAGCCCCGAACAGGAGAACACTGAAGCTTTCTTT. It codes for CASSPEQENTEAFF. Supplemented by reference TRBV7-9 and TRBJ1-1, the full variable domain reads DTGVSQNPRHKITKRGQNVTFRCDPISEHNRLYWYRQTLGQGPEFLTYFQNEAQLEKSRLLSDRFSAERPKGSFSTLEIQRTEQGDSAMYLCASSPEQENTEAFFGQGTRLTVV.

CDR3 loop: CASRSGTGDLFYEQYF. The CDR3 nucleotides read TGTGCCAGCAGATCCGGGACAGGGGACCTCTTCTACGAGCAGTACTTC. V and J are TRBV6-2 or TRBV6-3 and TRBJ2-7; the match to TRBD1 covers 10 bases. There are 16 residues in the CDR3. Trimming removed 6 bases from V and 3 bases from J; junction bases left unmatched: 11. Germline CDR1 is MNHEY and CDR2 is SVGEGT.

This clonotype rates as large. The V gene is TRBV19, the J gene TRBJ2-1; TRBD1 aligns across 8 bases. The CDR3 spans 18 residues. V lost 7 bases to trimming and J lost 5 bases; unmatched junction nucleotides: 19. Germline CDR1 is LNHDA and CDR2 is SQIVND (reference sequence). The CDR3 coding sequence is TGTGCCAGTACCCATATACCAGGGGCAGGACAGGGAGACAATGAGCAGTTCTTC. Amino acids: CASTHIPGAGQGDNEQFF.

This clonotype is medium-sized within its sample. A much bigger clone sits one base away, suggesting this may be a read error. The V gene is TRBV2, the J gene TRBJ1-5; the match to TRBD1 covers 9 bases. CDR3 length: 15 residues. Germline CDR1 and CDR2: SNHLY and FYNNEI. The CDR3 loop is CASREGTGSFQPQHF. The CDR3 region has the DNA TGTGCCAGCAGGGAAGGGACAGGGAGCTTTCAGCCCCAGCATTTT.

Notes on this clonotype: This clone may be a read error of a much larger clone one base away. The chain combines TRBV27 with TRBJ2-7, with 7 bases fitting TRBD2. CDR1 is MNHEY, CDR2 SMNVEV, per germline (reference sequence). The CDR3 is made up of 15 amino acids. The CDR3 sequence: CAGSPLGEGAYEQYF. Written as DNA, the CDR3 is TGTGCCGGCAGTCCCTTGGGGGAGGGTGCCTACGAGCAGTACTTC.

In this sample, this clonotype is medium-sized (0.01 to 0.1%). J is TRBJ2-3 and V is TRBV28, with 9 bases matching TRBD1. The germline gives CDR1 MDHEN, CDR2 SYDVKM. After removal of 4 bases from V and 2 bases from J, the junction contained 1 base not matched to a gene. The CDR3 has 14 residues. CDR3 region: CASSWDRDTDTQYF. CDR3 DNA sequence: TGTGCCAGCAGTTGGGACAGGGACACAGATACGCAGTATTTT.

This clonotype is medium-sized (0.01 to 0.1%) within its sample. V usage is TRBV24-1 and J usage is TRBJ2-1; D gene uncertain. CDR1 KGHDR and CDR2 SFDVKD come from the germline V gene. Trimming removed 5 bases from V and 6 bases from J, with 4 bases in between. This CDR3 has 11 amino acids. The chain's CDR3 is CATSAVNEQFF. Here the CDR3 DNA reads TGTGCCACCAGTGCGGTCAATGAGCAGTTCTTC.

V gene TRBV19 combines with J gene TRBJ2-2; a possible D gene is TRBD1 (5 bases). V lost 8 bases to trimming and J lost 3 bases, with 13 bases between them. The germline gives CDR1 LNHDA, CDR2 SQIVND (reference sequence). CDR3 length: 14 residues. The CDR3 sequence: CASGAELYTGELFF. CDR3 in DNA: TGTGCCAGTGGGGCGGAGCTTTACACCGGGGAGCTGTTTTTT.

This clonotype is large. The CDR3 DNA reads TGTGCCAGTAGCCAGGGACAGGGGCGAAACAATGAGCAGTTCTTC. It is translated as CASSQGQGRNNEQFF. The genes are TRBV19 and TRBJ2-1, with 10 bases matching TRBD1. This CDR3 is built from 15 residues. Germline values: CDR1 LNHDA, CDR2 SQIVND (reference sequence). V was clipped by 6 bases and J by 5 bases; unmatched bases: 7.

Judged by abundance, this clonotype is medium-sized. The chain links TRBV3-1 to TRBJ2-5; D remains ambiguous. Germline-derived CDR1 and CDR2 are LGHDT and YNNKEL (reference sequence). The CDR3 runs to 14 residues. Trimming left V 0 bases short and J 4 bases short, with 9 bases between. CDR3 sequence reads: CASSQETRRETQYF. The CDR3 DNA follows: TGTGCCAGCAGCCAAGAAACACGCCGAGAGACCCAGTACTTC.